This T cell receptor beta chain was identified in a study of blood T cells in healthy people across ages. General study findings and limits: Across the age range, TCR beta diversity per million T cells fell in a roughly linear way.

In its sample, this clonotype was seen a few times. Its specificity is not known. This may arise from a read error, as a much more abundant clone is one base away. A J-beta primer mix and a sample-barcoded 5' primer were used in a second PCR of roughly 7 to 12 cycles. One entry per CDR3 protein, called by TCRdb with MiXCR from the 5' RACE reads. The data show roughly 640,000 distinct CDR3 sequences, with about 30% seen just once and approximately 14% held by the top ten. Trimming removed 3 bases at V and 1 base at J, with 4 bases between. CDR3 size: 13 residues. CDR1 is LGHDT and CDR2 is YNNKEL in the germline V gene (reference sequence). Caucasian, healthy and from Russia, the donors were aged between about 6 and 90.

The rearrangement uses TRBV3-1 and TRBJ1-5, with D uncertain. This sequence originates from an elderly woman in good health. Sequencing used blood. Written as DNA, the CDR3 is TGTGCCAGCAGCCATGGGAGCAATCAGCCCCAGCATTTT. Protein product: CASSHGSNQPQHF.